One sample yielded the 27 T cell receptor beta chains listed below, sequenced in a study of molecular identifiers for immune sequencing clone quantification. TCRdb fed the PCR reads into MiXCR, producing one record per CDR3 protein. The data hold 600,000 to 650,000 distinct CDR3 sequences, with about 20% observed a single time. Sequencing used naive CD8+ T cells from blood, with Jurkat cell RNA spiked in. Stated subset: FACS-sorted CD8+CD4-CCR7+CD45RA+ naive T cells. These receptors all come from a human donor in good health. Some libraries in this study had Jurkat cell RNA spiked in.

The gene calls are TRBV20-1 and TRBJ2-1; 11 positions agree with TRBD2. The trim removed 3 bases at V and 2 bases at J, leaving 3 bases unmatched. This CDR3 is 15 amino acids long. Germline V CDR1 and CDR2: DFQATT, SNEGSKA (reference sequence). The CDR3 DNA reads as TGCAGTGCTAGCATAGCGGGGGGGCCCTACAATGAGCAGTTCTTC. The encoded protein is CSASIAGGPYNEQFF.

In the case of this clonotype: A much larger clone lies a single base off, so this may be a read error. This sequence joins TRBV19 and TRBJ2-5; TRBD2 is a possible D gene (6 bases). Germline CDR1 is LNHDA and CDR2 is SQIVND (reference sequence). There are 15 residues in the CDR3. With 2 bases removed from V and 5 bases from J, the gap between germline ends came to 15 bases. The CDR3: CASSITSHGLETQYF. In nucleotides, the CDR3 is TGTGCCAGTAGTATAACTAGCCATGGCCTGGAGACCCAGTACTTC.

Comment on this clonotype: Germline and junction disagree at one end, which may indicate a read error. J is TRBJ2-7 and V is TRBV20-1, with TRBD2 as a possible D gene (6 bases). The CDR3 is 15 amino acids. Germline CDR1 reads DFQATT; CDR2 reads SNEGSKA (reference sequence). As DNA, the CDR3 is TGCAGTGCTGGAGATGGATGGGACTCATCCTACGAGCAGTACTTC. This gives the protein CSAGDGWDSSYEQYF.

In its sample, this clonotype was seen many times. The chain is built from TRBV29-1 and TRBJ1-4; D call uncertain. The V and J ends lost 1 base and 6 bases respectively, with 9 bases between them. The CDR3 runs 13 residues. The V gene's germline CDR1 is SQVTM and CDR2 ANQGSEA. The CDR3, as DNA: TGCAGCGTTGAAGTCGAGGCGTATGAAAAACTGTTTTTT. Its translation is CSVEVEAYEKLFF.

The chain carries TRBV14 and TRBJ2-7, with TRBD1 matching 9 bases. Germline-derived CDR1 and CDR2 are SGHDN and FVKESK. The CDR3 runs to 15 residues. J gave up 0 bases and V 2 bases, and 2 bases lay outside the gene matches. The CDR3 loop reads CASSQTQGASYEQYF. CDR3 DNA sequence: TGTGCCAGCAGCCAAACACAGGGGGCCTCCTACGAGCAGTACTTC.

There are many counts of this clonotype. This chain uses TRBV4-3 with TRBJ2-3; D gene ambiguous. V was pared by 1 base and J by 3 bases, with 8 bases between. CDR1 LGHNA and CDR2 YSLEER come from the germline V gene. The CDR3 covers 14 residues. CDR3 protein: CASSQGTNTDTQYF. The CDR3 DNA reads TGCGCCAGCAGCCAAGGGACGAATACAGATACGCAGTATTTT.

Ten or more counts support this clonotype. The chain couples TRBV6-5 to TRBJ2-3, with 10 bases identical to TRBD2. Germline V gene lookup returns CDR1 MNHEY and CDR2 SVGAGI. Losses at the gene ends were 8 bases for V and 1 base for J; bases not matched to a gene: 6. CDR3 size: 15 residues. The CDR3 reads CASGVAGGRTDTQYF. CDR3 DNA: TGTGCCAGCGGGGTAGCGGGGGGACGCACAGATACGCAGTATTTT.

The V and J genes are TRBV6-2 or TRBV6-3 and TRBJ2-7; D tentatively reads TRBD1 or TRBD2 (5 bases each). V was clipped by 4 bases and J by 3 bases, with 16 bases between them. The CDR3 length is 15 residues. CDR1 MNHEY and CDR2 SVGEGT come from the germline V gene. DNA for the CDR3: TGTGCCAGCAGTTTAACTCAGGGACCTCTCTACGAGCAGTACTTC. Translation: CASSLTQGPLYEQYF.

A note on this clonotype: The germline gene is not matched at one end of the junction; a read error may be the cause. The chain links TRBV18 to TRBJ2-5; 9 bases match TRBD2. From germline, CDR1 is KGHSH and CDR2 LQKENI. The CDR3 covers 15 residues. This CDR3 is CAGSPERGVQETQYF. In DNA, the CDR3 is TGTGCCGGCTCACCAGAGCGGGGGGTCCAAGAGACCCAGTACTTC.

This clonotype was detected many times. The chain recombines TRBV30 with TRBJ2-3, with 11 bases aligning to TRBD1. The V and J ends lost 6 bases and 5 bases, in that order; junction bases with no gene match: 4. The germline gives CDR1 GTSNPN, CDR2 SVGIG (reference sequence). The CDR3 runs 13 residues. CDR3 sequence reads: CACSGTGGDTQYF. As DNA, the CDR3 is TGTGCCTGCTCCGGGACAGGGGGAGATACGCAGTATTTT.

The V gene is TRBV6-4, the J gene TRBJ1-5; a weak D match, TRBD1 (6 bases). The V and J ends lost 10 bases and 0 bases respectively, with 13 bases between them. The CDR3 has 14 amino acids. CDR1 MRHNA and CDR2 SNTAGT come from the germline V gene. In DNA, the CDR3 is TGTGCCAAGGCGACAGGAGGTAGCAATCAGCCCCAGCATTTT. Amino acid sequence: CAKATGGSNQPQHF.

A note on this clonotype: A much more abundant neighbour one base away suggests this may be a read error. V and J are TRBV6-5 and TRBJ2-7; D remains unclear. Per germline, CDR1 MNHEY and CDR2 SVGAGI. This CDR3 has 18 amino acids. Trimming left V 0 bases short and J 3 bases short, with 21 bases between. The CDR3 DNA sequence: TGTGCCAGCAGTTACTCGACCGCTCAGGCTGTCACATTCTACGAGCAGTACTTC. Encoded protein: CASSYSTAQAVTFYEQYF.

The chain recombines TRBV29-1 with TRBJ1-2; D not certain. The CDR3 consists of 11 residues. The ends were cut back, 7 bases at V and 1 base at J, with 7 bases in the middle. CDR1 SQVTM and CDR2 ANQGSEA come from the germline V gene. The CDR3 DNA is TGCAGCGGGGCGGATAACTATGGCTACACCTTC. Residues: CSGADNYGYTF.

This chain joins TRBV18 and TRBJ1-2; no reliable D call. CDR3 length: 15 amino acids. Germline assignment: CDR1 KGHSH and CDR2 LQKENI. V dropped 1 base and J dropped 5 bases, with 14 bases sitting between them. Written as DNA, the CDR3 is TGTGCCAGCTCACCACTCCACGGTGACGTTTATGGCTACACCTTC. Encoded protein: CASSPLHGDVYGYTF.

With regard to this clonotype: The junction departs from germline at one end; a sequencing error may be responsible. The rearrangement joins TRBV9 to TRBJ1-2; unclear D gene. Germline V lookup: CDR1 SGDLS, CDR2 YYNGEE. The CDR3 sequence is 14 residues long. CDR3 amino acids: CASSVDVGYYGYTF. Written as DNA, the CDR3 is TGCGCCAGCAGCGTAGATGTAGGGTACTATGGCTACACCTTC.

This clonotype was seen many times. V is TRBV30 and J is TRBJ1-2; D ambiguous. The CDR3 loop spans 14 amino acids. Trimming took off 2 bases at V and 6 bases at J, with 16 bases between the two ends. Per the germline V gene, CDR1 is GTSNPN and CDR2 is SVGIG (reference sequence). The CDR3 is CAWSIPSGGDGYTF. DNA for the CDR3: TGTGCCTGGAGTATCCCGTCCGGTGGGGATGGCTACACCTTC.

This clonotype was recorded at least ten times. The V and J genes are TRBV29-1 and TRBJ2-1, with D tentatively TRBD1 or TRBD2 (6 bases each). V was pared by 7 bases and J by 5 bases, with 21 bases between. CDR1 is SQVTM, CDR2 ANQGSEA, per germline. The CDR3 length is 15 residues. CDR3 in amino acids: CSATSLGGGDNEQFF. As DNA, the CDR3 is TGCAGCGCGACCAGTCTTGGGGGCGGGGACAATGAGCAGTTCTTC.

This clonotype has more than one count but fewer than ten. This chain uses TRBV4-3 with TRBJ2-2; 8 bases fit TRBD1. Germline CDR1 reads LGHNA; CDR2 reads YSLEER. The CDR3 has 17 amino acids. V dropped 0 bases and J dropped 6; count of bases not matched to a gene: 9. CDR3 in amino acids: CASSQDLGRGLAGELFF. Written as DNA, the CDR3 is TGCGCCAGCAGCCAAGATCTAGGCAGGGGGCTTGCCGGGGAGCTGTTTTTT.

This clonotype has only one observation. The chain uses TRBV6-1 and TRBJ2-3; D is unclear. Germline CDR1 and CDR2: MNHNS and SASEGT. V was clipped by 3 bases and J by 1 base, with 11 bases between them. This CDR3 is built from 15 residues. Here the CDR3 reads CASSDYDPRTDTQYF. In DNA form, the CDR3 reads TGTGCCAGCAGTGACTACGACCCGCGCACAGATACGCAGTATTTT.

This clonotype has ten or more counts. This rearrangement joins TRBV20-1 to TRBJ2-3; no firm D call. CDR3 size: 15 residues. CDR1 is DFQATT and CDR2 is SNEGSKA in the germline V gene (reference sequence). Trimming took 0 bases from V and 2 from J, leaving 12 bases between them. CDR3 sequence reads: CSARDLYRDTDTQYF. The CDR3 bases are TGCAGTGCTAGAGATCTGTACCGAGACACAGATACGCAGTATTTT.

This clonotype came up a few times. The chain links TRBV9 to TRBJ2-3, with TRBD2 identical over 10 bases. Germline lookup yields CDR1 SGDLS and CDR2 YYNGEE. The V and J ends lost 0 bases and 7 bases, in that order; junction bases with no gene match: 8. The CDR3 spans 16 residues. The CDR3 DNA sequence: TGTGCCAGCAGCGTAGAGCCTAGCGGGGGCGGCTATACGCAGTATTTT. This sequence encodes CASSVEPSGGGYTQYF.

This clonotype was detected many times. The rearrangement links TRBV30 to TRBJ1-5; D is unresolved. Trimming took off 2 bases at V and 2 bases at J, with 10 bases between the two ends. The CDR3 has 14 residues. Germline CDR1 GTSNPN, CDR2 SVGIG (reference sequence). The CDR3 DNA reads TGTGCCTGGAGTCTGCCCTCGGGCAATCAGCCCCAGCATTTT. It translates to CAWSLPSGNQPQHF.

This clonotype turned up a few times. V gene TRBV7-9 combines with J gene TRBJ2-7; the D gene is possibly TRBD1 (6 bases). The germline V gene encodes CDR1 SEHNR and CDR2 FQNEAQ (reference sequence). The CDR3 length is 15 residues. V was pared by 4 bases and J by 2 bases, with 15 bases between. Here the CDR3 reads CASSWTEFTPYEQYF. DNA of the CDR3: TGTGCCAGCAGCTGGACAGAGTTTACTCCCTACGAGCAGTACTTC.

Ten or more counts support this clonotype. The V and J genes are TRBV30 and TRBJ2-2; unclear D gene. Trimming removed 5 bases from V and 0 bases from J, with 7 bases in between. Germline CDR1 GTSNPN, CDR2 SVGIG (reference sequence). This CDR3 region has 13 residues. CDR3 in DNA: TGTGCCTGGTGGGTTTCGAACACCGGGGAGCTGTTTTTT. It translates to CAWWVSNTGELFF.

Points on this clonotype: This sequence may be a read error, since a much larger clone differs from it by one base. The DNA is omitted, as the CDR3 cannot be located on it reliably, and the CDR3 follows TCRdb's listing. The V call is TRBV5-1, the J call TRBJ2-3; the D call TRBD2 from the table was never checked on the DNA. Germline CDR1 SGHRS, CDR2 YFSETQ. From its first to its last residue, the CDR3 has 19 amino acids. The CDR3 loop is CASSLEWASGAGRADTQCF.

Concerning this clonotype itself: This may arise from a read error, as a much more abundant clone is one base away. The chain combines TRBV5-1 with TRBJ2-3; 8 nucleotides line up with TRBD2. Germline V gene lookup returns CDR1 SGHRS and CDR2 YFSETQ. CDR3 length: 16 amino acids. After removal of 4 bases from V and 10 bases from J, the junction contained 17 bases not matched to a gene. CDR3 sequence: CASSTGPAGVEVAQYF. The CDR3 nucleotides read TGCGCCAGCAGCACGGGACCAGCGGGAGTGGAGGTGGCGCAGTATTTT.

Many counts were recorded for this clonotype. The chain couples TRBV11-1 to TRBJ1-4; the D is unclear. The CDR3 is 13 amino acids. V lost 5 bases and J 6 bases, leaving 10 bases between the germline ends. CDR1 is SGHAT and CDR2 is FQDESV in the germline V gene (reference sequence). Here the CDR3 reads CASSGRTDEKLFF. CDR3 nucleotides: TGTGCCAGCAGCGGTAGGACGGATGAAAAACTGTTTTTT.